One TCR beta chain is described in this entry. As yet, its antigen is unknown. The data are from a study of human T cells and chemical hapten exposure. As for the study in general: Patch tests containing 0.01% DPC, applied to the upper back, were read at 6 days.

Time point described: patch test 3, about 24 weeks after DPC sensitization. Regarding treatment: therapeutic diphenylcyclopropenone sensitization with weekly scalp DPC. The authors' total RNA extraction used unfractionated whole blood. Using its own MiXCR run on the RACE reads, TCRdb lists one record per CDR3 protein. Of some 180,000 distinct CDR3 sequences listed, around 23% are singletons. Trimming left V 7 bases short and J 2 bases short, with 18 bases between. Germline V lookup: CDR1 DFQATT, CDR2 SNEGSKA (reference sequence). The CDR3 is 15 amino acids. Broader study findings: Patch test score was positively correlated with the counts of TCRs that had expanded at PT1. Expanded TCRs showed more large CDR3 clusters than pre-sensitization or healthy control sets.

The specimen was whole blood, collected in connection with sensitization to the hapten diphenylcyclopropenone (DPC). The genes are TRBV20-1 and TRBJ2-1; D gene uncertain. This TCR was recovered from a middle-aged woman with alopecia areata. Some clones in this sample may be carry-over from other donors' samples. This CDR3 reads CSGWISLVPYNEQFF. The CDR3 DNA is TGCAGTGGCTGGATTTCCCTAGTCCCCTACAATGAGCAGTTCTTC.